The rows below give T cell receptor beta chains drawn from one sample of a study of blood T cells in healthy people across ages. Using its own MiXCR run on the 5' RACE reads, TCRdb lists one record per CDR3 protein. The profile shows 700,000 or so distinct CDR3 sequences, approximately 40% of them singletons. Input material: blood. The receptors originated from a man older than 75 in good health. CDR3s include the opening cysteine and the closing phenylalanine or tryptophan. The D gene is left open where the match is weak. The size field is filled for only some rows; it gives once, few, many or a size class.

d_gene	j_gene	abundance	v_gene	CDR3nt	CDR3aa
TRBD1	TRBJ1-2	few	TRBV20-1	TGCAGTGCCTCAACTGCCCAGGGGGCGCGAGGCTACACCTTC	CSASTAQGARGYTF
NA	TRBJ1-2	NA	TRBV6-6	TGTGCCAGCAGTGCCTCGGGGGACGGGGCTCGCTACACCTTC	CASSASGDGARYTF
TRBD2	TRBJ2-3	few	TRBV6-2/TRBV6-3	TGTGCCAGCAGCTCGGGACTAGCGGGGGCTAATCCCCTGGGAGATACGCAGTATTTT	CASSSGLAGANPLGDTQYF
NA	TRBJ2-7	NA	TRBV6-6	TGTGCCAGCAGTGTCGGGACTCCAAGCTACGAGCAGTACTTC	CASSVGTPSYEQYF
NA	TRBJ2-5	few	TRBV6-5	TGTGCCAGCAGTTACGGGACGGAACAAGAGACCCAGTACTTC	CASSYGTEQETQYF
TRBD1	TRBJ2-3	many	TRBV7-2	TGTGCCAGCAGCATCTCTCAGGGGGCGAATACGCAGTATTTT	CASSISQGANTQYF
NA	TRBJ1-1	few	TRBV29-1	TGCAGCGTTCACCACGGGCTCAGGGGCGCTGAAGCTTTCTTT	CSVHHGLRGAEAFF
NA	TRBJ2-1	NA	TRBV7-2	TGTGCCAGCAGCTTAGAAAGGATTAGTCACAATGAGCAGTTCTTC	CASSLERISHNEQFF
NA	TRBJ1-1	few	TRBV10-3	TGTGCCATCAGTGTAGCCCCGACAGGGAACACTGAAGCTTTCTTT	CAISVAPTGNTEAFF
NA	TRBJ1-2	NA	TRBV4-3	TGCGCCAGCAGCCAAGATGGGGGGCTAGAGGGCTATGGCTACACCTTC	CASSQDGGLEGYGYTF
TRBD1	TRBJ2-7	NA	TRBV7-2	TGTGCCAGCAGCTCCCGTCCGGGACAGGGATCGAGCGAGCAGTACTTC	CASSSRPGQGSSEQYF
NA	TRBJ1-1	NA	TRBV2	TGTGCCAGCAACCTACAGGGATCGTACACTGAAGCTTTCTTT	CASNLQGSYTEAFF
NA	TRBJ2-3	NA	TRBV4-3	TGCGCCAGCAACGAAATGCGTAGCGGCGGCACAAATACGCAGTATTTT	CASNEMRSGGTNTQYF
NA	TRBJ1-6	few	TRBV7-2	TGTGCCAGCAGCCCGCGTGGCAGGACGGGCTCACCCCTCCACTTT	CASSPRGRTGSPLHF
NA	TRBJ2-7	NA	TRBV3-1	TGTGCCAGCAGCCCACAGACAGGAGGGATATACAATGAGCAGTACTTC	CASSPQTGGIYNEQYF
TRBD1	TRBJ2-1	few	TRBV28	TGTGCCAGCAGCTTGACAGGGGAGAATGAGCAGTTCTTC	CASSLTGENEQFF
NA	TRBJ2-5	few	TRBV5-1	TGCGCCAGCAGCTTCGGGCTGGGGGAGCAGTACTTC	CASSFGLGEQYF
TRBD1	TRBJ2-3	NA	TRBV7-2	TGTGCCAGCACCCAAACCGGGACAGGCCACACAGATACGCAGTATTTT	CASTQTGTGHTDTQYF
TRBD2	TRBJ2-3	NA	TRBV7-6	TGTGCCAGCAGCTTGGGGACTAGCCTGATAACAGATACGCAGTATTTT	CASSLGTSLITDTQYF
TRBD1	TRBJ2-5	few	TRBV6-2/TRBV6-3	TGTGCCAGCAGCACATCCACCCGAACAGGGGTCGTACCAAACCAAGAGACCCAGTACTTC	CASSTSTRTGVVPNQETQYF
NA	TRBJ2-5	few	TRBV6-2/TRBV6-3	TGTGCCAGCAGTTTTACTAGGGAGACCCAGTACTTC	CASSFTRETQYF
NA	TRBJ2-6	NA	TRBV15	TGTGCCACCACCCCGCGGATTATTGGGTCTGGGGCCAACGTCCTGACTTTC	CATTPRIIGSGANVLTF
NA	TRBJ1-2	NA	TRBV7-9	TGTGCCAGCAGCTTAGTTGGTTTGTCAGGGGTGTATGGCTACACCTTC	CASSLVGLSGVYGYTF